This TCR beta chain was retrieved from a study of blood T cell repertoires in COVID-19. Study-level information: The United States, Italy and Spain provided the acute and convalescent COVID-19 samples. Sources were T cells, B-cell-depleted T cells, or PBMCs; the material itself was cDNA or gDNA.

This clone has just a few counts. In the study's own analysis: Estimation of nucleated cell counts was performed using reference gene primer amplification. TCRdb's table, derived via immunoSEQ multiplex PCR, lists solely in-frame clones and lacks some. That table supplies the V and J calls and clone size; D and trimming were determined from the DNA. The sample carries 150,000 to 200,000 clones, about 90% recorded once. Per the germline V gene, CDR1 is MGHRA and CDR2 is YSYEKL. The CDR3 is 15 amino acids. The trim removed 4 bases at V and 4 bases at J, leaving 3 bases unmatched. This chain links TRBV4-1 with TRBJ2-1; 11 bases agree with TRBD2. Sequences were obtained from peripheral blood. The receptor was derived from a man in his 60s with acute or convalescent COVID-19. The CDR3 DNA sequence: TGCGCCAGCAGCCCGACTAGCGGGGCTTACAATGAGCAGTTCTTC. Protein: CASSPTSGAYNEQFF.